Presented here are 23 T cell receptor beta chains from one specimen sequenced in a study of blood T cell repertoires in COVID-19. Clones were read by immunoSEQ multiplex PCR, and TCRdb kept only the in-frame ones, dropping some. The sample lists 150,000 to 250,000 clones, around four fifths occurring once. The sequenced sample was PBMCs or T cells enriched from blood (not recorded which). The source of these receptors is a middle-aged man who had recovered from COVID-19.

The gene calls are TRBV29-1 and TRBJ2-5; a possible D gene is TRBD1 (5 bases). V lost 6 bases, J lost 1 base, and 9 bases lay in between. CDR3 length: 12 amino acids. Germline-derived CDR1 and CDR2 are SQVTM and ANQGSEA. This CDR3 is CSVTGSQETQYF. CDR3 in DNA: TGCAGCGTCACAGGATCCCAAGAGACCCAGTACTTC.

The chain joins TRBV30 to TRBJ1-1, with 7 bases aligning to TRBD1. J lost 5 bases, V lost 0 bases, and 15 bases had no gene match. The CDR3 covers 17 residues. Germline V gene sequence: CDR1 GTSNPN, CDR2 SVGIG (reference sequence). DNA for the CDR3: TGTGCCTGGAGTGTTAGGTCGTGGGGGACAGCGTTTACTGAAGCTTTCTTT. Translating gives CAWSVRSWGTAFTEAFF.

The chain is built from TRBV5-1 and TRBJ1-2, with D possibly matching TRBD1 (5 bases). The CDR3 is made up of 14 amino acids. The germline V gene encodes CDR1 SGHRS and CDR2 YFSETQ. V shed 1 base and J shed 4 bases, with 11 bases lying between them. The CDR3 is CASSLMGEGYGYTF. CDR3 sequence (DNA): TGCGCCAGCAGCTTGATGGGGGAGGGCTATGGCTACACCTTC.

CDR3 sequence: CASSPLQGSWMYNEQFF. CDR3 DNA: TGTGCCAGCAGTCCATTACAGGGATCTTGGATGTACAATGAGCAGTTCTTC. The J gene is TRBJ2-1, the V gene TRBV6-6; a weak D match, TRBD1 (6 bases). This CDR3 region has 17 residues. Between the trimmed V and J ends, which lost 5 bases and 4 bases, there was a span of 21 bases. Per the germline V gene, CDR1 is MNHNY and CDR2 is SVGAGI (reference sequence).

The chain links TRBV5-1 to TRBJ2-1, with 8 positions matching TRBD1. V was pared by 4 bases and J by 0 bases, with 6 bases of the junction left unmatched. This CDR3 has 16 amino acids. Per germline, CDR1 SGHRS and CDR2 YFSETQ. The CDR3 DNA is TGCGCCAGCAGCCTATGGACAGGGAGCTCCTACAATGAGCAGTTCTTC. Its protein product is CASSLWTGSSYNEQFF. The full variable domain, with the rest looked up from reference TRBV5-1 and TRBJ2-1, is KAGVTQTPRYLIKTRGQQVTLSCSPISGHRSVSWYQQTPGQGLQFLFEYFSETQRNKGNFPGRFSGRQFSNSRSEMNVSTLELGDSALYLCASSLWTGSSYNEQFFGPGTRLTVL.

The sample holds a few counts of this clone. The chain combines TRBV11-3 with TRBJ2-1, with 7 positions matching TRBD2. V trimming: 2 bases; J trimming: 0 bases; junction bases outside the gene matches: 4. CDR1 and CDR2 (germline): SGHNT, YENEEA. CDR3 size: 16 residues. CDR3 sequence reads: CASSLMGGTSYNEQFF. In DNA, the CDR3 is TGTGCCAGCAGCTTAATGGGGGGGACCTCCTACAATGAGCAGTTCTTC.

This chain joins TRBV7-6 and TRBJ2-6, with 8 bases aligning to TRBD2. Germline V gene data show CDR1 as SGHVS and CDR2 as FNYEAQ. Unmatched junction bases numbered 7, after V lost 4 bases and J lost 11 bases. The CDR3 is 14 residues long. The CDR3 loop is CASSSRAGVDVLTF. CDR3 nucleotides: TGTGCCAGCAGCTCCCGAGCGGGGGTGGACGTCCTGACTTTC.

This clone was observed once. The J gene is TRBJ1-6, the V gene TRBV2, with 8 bases lining up with TRBD1. Germline V lookup: CDR1 SNHLY, CDR2 FYNNEI. The CDR3 consists of 11 residues. The V and J ends lost 4 bases and 19 bases, in that order; junction bases with no gene match: 6. The CDR3 DNA follows: TGTGCCAGCAGTGTGGCCGGGACAGGACACTTT. It encodes CASSVAGTGHF.

This clone turned up a few times. This chain links TRBV6-5 with TRBJ1-1; TRBD1 agrees at 10 bases. The CDR3 extends over 16 amino acids. The germline gives CDR1 MNHEY, CDR2 SVGAGI. After removal of 2 bases from V and 0 bases from J, the junction contained 3 bases not matched to a gene. CDR3 in amino acids: CASSYGQGGMNTEAFF. Here the CDR3 DNA reads TGTGCCAGCAGTTACGGACAGGGGGGAATGAACACTGAAGCTTTCTTT.

The chain employs TRBV5-1 and TRBJ2-1; 7 nucleotides line up with TRBD1. This CDR3 is 13 amino acids long. The V gene end was trimmed by 7 bases and the J gene end by 1 base; junction bases not matched to a gene: 2. Germline V CDR1 and CDR2: SGHRS, YFSETQ. CDR3 amino acids: CASAQGSYNEQFF. In nucleotides, the CDR3 is TGCGCCAGCGCACAGGGGTCCTACAATGAGCAGTTCTTC.

This clone showed up just once. This rearrangement joins TRBV2 to TRBJ1-3, with 10 nucleotides matching TRBD1. Looked up from germline, CDR1 is SNHLY and CDR2 is FYNNEI. V was clipped by 7 bases and J by 8 bases; unmatched bases: 5. CDR3 length: 13 residues. CDR3 in amino acids: CASIMDRGDTIYF. The CDR3 region has the DNA TGTGCCAGCATTATGGACAGGGGGGACACCATATATTTT.

The J gene is TRBJ2-1, the V gene TRBV2; no clear D. The V end was cut by 6 bases, the J end by 1 base, with 7 bases between. There are 13 residues in the CDR3. Germline lookup yields CDR1 SNHLY and CDR2 FYNNEI. This CDR3 reads CASRLGSYNEQFF. In nucleotides, the CDR3 is TGTGCCAGCAGACTCGGGTCCTACAATGAGCAGTTCTTC. The whole variable domain, remainder taken from reference TRBV2 and TRBJ2-1, is EPEVTQTPSHQVTQMGQEVILRCVPISNHLYFYWYRQILGQKVEFLVSFYNNEISEKSEIFDDQFSVERPDGSNFTLKIRSTKLEDSAMYFCASRLGSYNEQFFGPGTRLTVL.

Comments on this clone: This same CDR3 is encoded by further DNA sequences in the sample. This rearrangement joins TRBV12-3 or TRBV12-4 to TRBJ2-5; D not resolved. The length of the CDR3 is 12 residues. V lost 3 bases to trimming and J lost 5 bases, with 7 bases between them. This CDR3 reads CASSLSRETQYF. CDR3 nucleotides: TGTGCCAGCAGTTTGAGCAGGGAGACCCAGTACTTC.

This clone was observed many times. The chain uses TRBV6-2 or TRBV6-3 and TRBJ1-6, with D possibly being TRBD1 (5 bases). Trimming removed 5 bases at V and 9 bases at J, with 29 bases between. Germline values: CDR1 MNHEY, CDR2 SVGEGT. The CDR3 runs to 19 residues. Here the CDR3 DNA reads TGTGCCAGCAGTCTTCCCTCATTTAGGACACAACGGGAGTCTTCACCCCTCCACTTT. Translating gives CASSLPSFRTQRESSPLHF.

The sample holds one count of this clone. The chain joins TRBV7-9 to TRBJ1-4, with D uncertain. The germline V and J ends were trimmed by 1 base and 8 bases, with 8 bases remaining between them. Germline-derived CDR1 and CDR2 are SEHNR and FQNEAQ (reference sequence). CDR3 size: 13 residues. The CDR3 protein is CASSLEAREKLFF. In DNA form, the CDR3 reads TGTGCCAGCAGCTTAGAGGCCAGGGAAAAACTGTTTTTT.

This chain links TRBV5-4 with TRBJ1-2; 8 nucleotides match TRBD1. After removal of 4 bases from V and 0 bases from J, the junction contained 5 bases not matched to a gene. Germline assignment: CDR1 SGHNT and CDR2 YYREEE (reference sequence). The CDR3 has 15 amino acids. CDR3 residues: CASSRSGQANYGYTF. The CDR3 DNA is TGTGCCAGCAGCCGGTCGGGACAGGCTAACTATGGCTACACCTTC.

The rearrangement links TRBV7-6 to TRBJ1-1; D remains unclear. CDR1 is SGHVS, CDR2 FNYEAQ, per germline. Between the trimmed V and J ends, which lost 5 bases and 3 bases, there was a span of 13 bases. CDR3 size: 14 residues. The CDR3 here is CASSRFSGDTEAFF. The CDR3, as DNA: TGTGCCAGCAGCCGTTTCAGCGGGGACACTGAAGCTTTCTTT.

This clone appeared a few times. This chain connects TRBV28 to TRBJ1-5; D is ambiguous. The CDR3 consists of 13 residues. Germline V lookup: CDR1 MDHEN, CDR2 SYDVKM. V lost 6 bases to trimming and J lost 6 bases, with 12 bases between them. This CDR3 is CASRTPAGQPQHF. The CDR3 DNA follows: TGTGCCAGCAGAACCCCCGCCGGTCAGCCCCAGCATTTT.

The rearrangement uses TRBV18 and TRBJ2-3; D is possibly TRBD2 (5 bases). Germline V lookup: CDR1 KGHSH, CDR2 LQKENI. The CDR3 is 15 residues long. The ends were cut back, 3 bases at V and 4 bases at J, with 14 bases in the middle. CDR3: CASSPQEGGSDTQYF. The CDR3 nucleotides read TGTGCCAGCTCACCCCAGGAAGGAGGTTCAGATACGCAGTATTTT.

V usage is TRBV5-6 and J usage is TRBJ2-1, with TRBD2 identical over 8 bases. Per germline, CDR1 SGHDT and CDR2 YYEEEE. The CDR3 is made up of 12 amino acids. V dropped 4 bases and J dropped 12; count of bases not matched to a gene: 6. CDR3 coding DNA: TGTGCCAGCAGCGTGACCGGGACTAGGCAGTTCTTC. Translated, it gives CASSVTGTRQFF.

The chain carries TRBV27 and TRBJ1-1; no clear D. Germline V gives CDR1 MNHEY, CDR2 SMNVEV (reference sequence). Between the trimmed V and J ends, which lost 8 bases and 3 bases, there was a span of 13 bases. The length of the CDR3 is 13 residues. The DNA for the CDR3 is TGTGCCAGCCAACGGAGGGCGTACACTGAAGCTTTCTTT. It encodes CASQRRAYTEAFF.

Comment on this clone: At one end the junction does not follow the germline gene, possibly because of a read error. The rearrangement joins TRBV7-7 to TRBJ1-2; 7 positions match TRBD1. This CDR3 comprises 16 residues. CDR1 is SSHAT, CDR2 FNYEAQ, per germline (reference sequence). The CDR3 DNA is TGTGCTAGCAACCGGACAGAGGGGGCTTGTCCGAATGGCTACACCTTC. It yields the protein CASNRTEGACPNGYTF.

The chain links TRBV3-1 (or the pseudogene TRBV3-2) to TRBJ1-1; D gene unclear. The ends were cut back, 5 bases at V and 3 bases at J, with 16 bases in the middle. CDR1 is LGHDT, CDR2 YNNKEL, per germline (reference sequence). The CDR3 has 15 amino acids. Here the CDR3 reads CASSKSSLSDTEAFF. CDR3 nucleotide sequence: TGTGCCAGCAGCAAGTCGTCCCTTAGCGACACTGAAGCTTTCTTT.